Below, 32 T cell receptor beta chains from the same sample are listed, as sequenced in a study of T cells in women clearing cervical HPV infection. Clones were sequenced by immunoSEQ multiplex PCR, and TCRdb holds only the in-frame ones, with some missing. Here the sample table reports 45,000 to 50,000 clones. The sequenced sample consisted of blood buffy coat. The receptors here all came from a woman between 18 and 70 years old with a cervical HPV16 infection that either progressed to CIN3+ or cleared (not recorded which).

Of note for this clone: The CDR3 end lies 3 residues beyond the end of the read and is filled in from the germline J gene. V gene TRBV19 combines with J gene TRBJ2-7; 8 nucleotides line up with TRBD1. The CDR3 extends over 15 amino acids. J was trimmed by 3 bases and V by 5 bases; bases with no gene match: 9. Germline V lookup: CDR1 LNHDA, CDR2 SQIVND (reference sequence). CDR3 bases read: TGTGCCAGTAGTCTCCGGACAGGGATGGACTACGAG. Amino acids: CASSLRTGMDYE. The whole CDR3 is CASSLRTGMDYEQYF.

Of note for this clone: The CDR3 end is not reached by the read, which stops 3 residues before it; the germline J gene fills it in. The chain has TRBV6-1 and TRBJ1-4; possibly TRBD1 for D (5 bases). Germline V lookup: CDR1 MNHNS, CDR2 SASEGT. The CDR3 spans 15 residues. Partial CDR3 DNA: TGTGCCAGCAGTGAAAACACAGCTGGGGCCAACGTA. The encoded protein is CASSENTAGANV. The whole CDR3 protein reads CASSENTAGANVLFF.

Worth noting for this clone: The read ends 3 residues before the CDR3 terminus; that terminus is restored from the germline J gene. The rearrangement uses TRBV30 and TRBJ1-1; 9 bases agree with TRBD1. Germline-derived CDR1 and CDR2 are GTSNPN and SVGIG (reference sequence). The CDR3 is 13 amino acids. J gave up 7 bases and V 5 bases, and 8 bases lay outside the gene matches. The part of the CDR3 DNA that was read is TGTGCCTGGTTACGGACAGGGGACGTTGAA. Protein: CAWLRTGDVE. The entire CDR3 is CAWLRTGDVEAFF.

About this clone: Coverage ceases 3 residues before the CDR3 finishes, and the germline J gene fills in the end. This chain connects TRBV7-9 to TRBJ1-1; D is unclear. The CDR3 consists of 10 residues. V was clipped by 4 bases and J by 5 bases, with 2 bases between them. CDR1 is SEHNR, CDR2 FQNEAQ, per germline (reference sequence). The CDR3 here is CASSSTEAFF. The CDR3 DNA, read in part, is TGTGCCAGCAGCTCAACTGAA. Based on the CDR3 plus reference TRBV7-9 and TRBJ1-1, the full variable domain is DTGVSQNPRHKITKRGQNVTFRCDPISEHNRLYWYRQTLGQGPEFLTYFQNEAQLEKSRLLSDRFSAERPKGSFSTLEIQRTEQGDSAMYLCASSSTEAFFGQGTRLTVV.

Remarks on this clone: The sequenced fragment ends 3 residues before the CDR3 boundary, so the rest is inferred from the germline J gene. This sequence joins TRBV20-1 and TRBJ2-1; 12 nucleotides match TRBD2. Unmatched junction bases numbered 8, after V lost 6 bases and J lost 5 bases. Germline CDR1 and CDR2: DFQATT and SNEGSKA (reference sequence). The CDR3 runs to 15 residues. CDR3 region: CSAPSTSGSHNEQFF. CDR3 DNA (partial): TGCAGTGCCCCCTCGACTAGCGGGAGCCACAATGAG.

Details on this clone: The CDR3 goes on 3 residues after the read ends, and that part is filled in from the germline J gene. Other DNA sequences from this sample encode an identical CDR3 as well. The J gene is TRBJ1-3, the V gene TRBV19, with D uncertain. CDR3 size: 12 residues. V was cut by 7 bases and J by 3 bases, with 7 bases left in between. The germline V gene has CDR1 LNHDA and CDR2 SQIVND (reference sequence). The DNA read from the CDR3 is TGTGCCAGTACGGGTCGTGGAAACACC. Translation: CASTGRGNT. The whole CDR3 protein is CASTGRGNTIYF.

CDR3 in amino acids: CASSVLLAGAGEQYF. CDR3 DNA, as far as it was read: TGTGCCAGCAGTGTTCTTCTGGCAGGGGCTGGCGAG. J is TRBJ2-7 and V is TRBV6-4, with D possibly being TRBD1 (6 bases). The read stops 3 residues short of the end of the CDR3; the missing end is completed from the germline J gene. V dropped 4 bases and J dropped 6 bases, with 19 bases sitting between them. This CDR3 is 15 amino acids long. From germline, CDR1 is MRHNA and CDR2 SNTAGT.

To note about this clone: The sequence runs out 3 residues before the end of the CDR3; the remainder is reconstructed from the germline J gene. The gene calls are TRBV19 and TRBJ2-3; D possibly corresponds to TRBD1 (5 bases). The CDR3 consists of 14 residues. Germline loops: CDR1 LNHDA, CDR2 SQIVND (reference sequence). Incomplete CDR3 DNA: TGTGCCAGTACCGAACAGGTAGGAAATCAGCCG. Protein: CASTEQVGNQP. The whole CDR3 is CASTEQVGNQPQYF.

As concerns this clone: The read stops 3 residues short of the end of the CDR3; the missing end is completed from the germline J gene. The gene calls are TRBV10-3 and TRBJ2-7, with D perhaps matching TRBD1 (6 bases). This CDR3 has 12 amino acids. Deletions cut 10 bases from V and 3 bases from J, with 13 bases between. Germline CDR1 and CDR2: ENHRY and SYGVKD. CDR3 sequence: CATRTEVYEQYF. The CDR3 bases that were read are TGTGCCACTAGGACAGAAGTCTACGAG.

As regards this clone: An end of the junction differs from the germline gene, which may be a read error. Coverage ceases 3 residues before the CDR3 finishes, and the germline J gene fills in the end. This sample also contains other DNA sequences that code for the same CDR3. The gene calls are TRBV30 and TRBJ1-3; 9 bases are a match to TRBD1. Germline V CDR1 and CDR2: GTSNPN, SVGIG (reference sequence). This CDR3 has 15 amino acids. The CDR3 sequence is CAWSDRDRVANTIYF. CDR3 bases read: TGTGCCTGGTCTGACCGGGACAGGGTGGCAAACACA.

As to this clone: The read falls 3 residues short of the CDR3 end, and the missing part is taken from the germline J gene. The chain uses TRBV18 and TRBJ2-3; D unclear. Germline-derived CDR1 and CDR2 are KGHSH and LQKENI. CDR3 size: 15 residues. V was cut by 0 bases and J by 4 bases, with 11 bases left in between. The sequenced CDR3 bases are TGTGCCAGCTCACCACCGCCCAGGTTGCCAGATACG. Its protein product is CASSPPPRLPDT. The CDR3 in full is CASSPPPRLPDTQYF.

About this clone itself: Coverage ceases 3 residues before the CDR3 finishes, and the germline J gene fills in the end. V gene TRBV7-8 combines with J gene TRBJ2-1; D may be TRBD2 (6 bases). The germline gives CDR1 SGHVS, CDR2 FQNEAQ. This CDR3 comprises 16 residues. Between the trimmed V and J ends, which lost 2 bases and 9 bases, there was a span of 20 bases. The part of the CDR3 DNA that was read is TGTGCCAGCAGCTTATTACTAGCCCTTAACGACGGTGAG. It encodes CASSLLLALNDGE. The complete CDR3 reads CASSLLLALNDGEQFF.

A remark on this clone: The read terminates 3 residues before the CDR3 end, so the remaining end is supplied by the germline J gene. This chain connects TRBV10-3 to TRBJ1-3; 9 bases are a match to TRBD1. This CDR3 comprises 15 residues. The ends lost 7 bases at V and 0 bases at J; junction bases unmatched: 4. Germline CDR1 reads ENHRY; CDR2 reads SYGVKD. The CDR3 sequence: CAINRGPDSGNTIYF. Incomplete CDR3 DNA: TGTGCCATCAACAGGGGGCCCGACTCTGGAAACACC.

As to this clone: The read falls 3 residues short of the CDR3 end, and the missing part is taken from the germline J gene. V usage is TRBV7-3 and J usage is TRBJ2-1; D gene unclear. The V end was cut by 2 bases, the J end by 6 bases, with 11 bases between. Germline-derived CDR1 and CDR2 are SGHTA and FQGTGA. The CDR3 is 14 residues long. CDR3 bases read: TGTGCCAGCAGCTTACTCAACAGCCCCAATGAG. Its translation is CASSLLNSPNE. The entire CDR3 is CASSLLNSPNEQFF. Together with reference TRBV7-3 and TRBJ2-1, the CDR3 gives the full variable domain: GAGVSQTPSNKVTEKGKYVELRCDPISGHTALYWYRQSLGQGPEFLIYFQGTGAADDSGLPNDRFFAVRPEGSVSTLKIQRTERGDSAVYLCASSLLNSPNEQFFGPGTRLTVL.

As concerns this clone: Read coverage stops 3 residues before the CDR3 terminus; the germline J gene supplies the remainder. The chain recombines TRBV19 with TRBJ2-1, with 9 positions matching TRBD2. CDR3 length: 14 amino acids. Germline CDR1 and CDR2: LNHDA and SQIVND (reference sequence). The junction had 1 base not matched to a gene; V was cut back by 4 bases and J by 3 bases. CDR3 DNA, as far as it was read: TGTGCCAGTAGTACTAGCGGGATCTACAATGAG. Translated, it gives CASSTSGIYNE. The whole CDR3 protein reads CASSTSGIYNEQFF.

Points on this clone: The CDR3 goes on 3 residues after the read ends, and that part is filled in from the germline J gene. V and J are TRBV20-1 and TRBJ1-4; 9 bases line up with TRBD1. This CDR3 is built from 14 residues. Trimming took 6 bases from V and 3 from J; bases not matched to a gene: 5. Germline V gene lookup returns CDR1 DFQATT and CDR2 SNEGSKA (reference sequence). CDR3 DNA, as far as it was read: TGCAGTGCATCACAGGGGGCATCTAATGAAAAA. As protein: CSASQGASNEK. Given in full, the CDR3 is CSASQGASNEKLFF.

A word on this clone: The CDR3 end falls 3 residues outside the read, so it is completed with the germline J gene. The chain uses TRBV19 and TRBJ1-2, with D possibly matching TRBD1 (5 bases). The CDR3 contains 14 residues. The V gene's germline CDR1 is LNHDA and CDR2 SQIVND (reference sequence). Trimming cost V 3 bases and J 3 bases, with 11 bases left between them. The CDR3 DNA, read in part, is TGTGCCAGTAGTATGCCCACAGGACACTATGGC. Protein: CASSMPTGHYG. The CDR3, in full, reads CASSMPTGHYGYTF. Full variable domain (outside the CDR3, taken from reference TRBV19 and TRBJ1-2): DGGITQSPKYLFRKEGQNVTLSCEQNLNHDAMYWYRQDPGQGLRLIYYSQIVNDFQKGDIAEGYSVSREKKESFPLTVTSAQKNPTAFYLCASSMPTGHYGYTFGSGTRLTVV.

Details on this clone: The read finishes 3 residues shy of the CDR3 end, and the germline J gene is used to complete it. The genes are TRBV5-1 and TRBJ2-5; perhaps TRBD1 as D (6 bases). CDR1 and CDR2 from the germline V gene are SGHRS and YFSETQ. The CDR3 is 15 residues long. Deletions cut 3 bases from V and 2 bases from J, with 14 bases between. Partial CDR3 DNA: TGCGCCAGCAGCTCCACAGGGCAGAAACAAGAGACC. Amino acid sequence: CASSSTGQKQET. The entire CDR3 protein reads CASSSTGQKQETQYF.

Concerning this clone: The read is 3 residues too short to cover the CDR3 end, so that end is filled in from the germline J gene. The gene calls are TRBV23-1 and TRBJ2-2; 9 bases line up with TRBD1. TRBV23-1 is flagged as an ORF with uncertain function. V gave up 4 bases and J gave up 5 bases; unmatched junction bases: 8. The CDR3 spans 16 residues. The sequenced part of the CDR3 DNA is TGCGCCAGCAGTCCCGGGACAGGGACCGGGACCGGGGAG. Its translation: CASSPGTGTGTGE. The entire CDR3 reads CASSPGTGTGTGELFF.

In the case of this clone: Different DNA sequences within this sample yield the same CDR3. The sequenced part of the CDR3 DNA is TGTGCCAGCAGCTTTTCAGGAGCTGGAAACACC. Translating it yields CASSFSGAGNT. In full, the CDR3 is CASSFSGAGNTIYF. V and J are TRBV7-6 and TRBJ1-3; D remains ambiguous. From the germline J gene comes the end of the CDR3, since the read stops 3 residues before it. The germline V gene has CDR1 SGHVS and CDR2 FNYEAQ. CDR3 length: 14 residues. The germline V and J ends were trimmed by 3 bases and 2 bases, with 8 bases remaining between them. Complete variable domain (other parts from reference TRBV7-6 and TRBJ1-3): GAGVSQSPRYKVTKRGQDVALRCDPISGHVSLYWYRQALGQGPEFLTYFNYEAQQDKSGLPNDRFSAERPEGSISTLTIQRTEQRDSAMYRCASSFSGAGNTIYFGEGSWLTVV.

For this clone: The read falls 3 residues short of the CDR3 end, and the missing part is taken from the germline J gene. This chain connects TRBV30 to TRBJ2-3; TRBD2 might be the D (6 bases). CDR3 length: 16 amino acids. Trimming stripped 2 bases from V and 3 bases from J, with 18 bases between. Germline-derived CDR1 and CDR2 are GTSNPN and SVGIG (reference sequence). The part of the CDR3 DNA that was read is TGTGCCTGGAGTATCGGAACAGCCGGGGGTACAGATACG. Encoded protein: CAWSIGTAGGTDT. The entire CDR3 is CAWSIGTAGGTDTQYF.

The covered CDR3 bases are TGTGCCAGCAGGGACAGGGTGGACTATGGC. This codes for CASRDRVDYG. The whole CDR3 protein reads CASRDRVDYGYTF. The chain joins TRBV6-2 or TRBV6-3 to TRBJ1-2; TRBD1 matches at 8 bases. Coverage ceases 3 residues before the CDR3 finishes, and the germline J gene fills in the end. The CDR3 has 13 amino acids. Per the germline V gene, CDR1 is MNHEY and CDR2 is SVGEGT. The J segment lost 3 bases and the V segment lost 6 bases, leaving 3 bases of the junction unmatched.

A remark on this clone: The read finishes 3 residues shy of the CDR3 end, and the germline J gene is used to complete it. The V and J genes are TRBV7-6 and TRBJ2-1, with D unclear. V shed 3 bases and J shed 2 bases, with 2 bases lying between them. This CDR3 region has 12 residues. Germline loops: CDR1 SGHVS, CDR2 FNYEAQ. CDR3 region: CASSFTYNEQFF. CDR3 DNA, as far as it was read: TGTGCCAGCAGCTTCACCTACAATGAG. Looking up the rest from reference TRBV7-6 and TRBJ2-1 gives the full variable domain: GAGVSQSPRYKVTKRGQDVALRCDPISGHVSLYWYRQALGQGPEFLTYFNYEAQQDKSGLPNDRFSAERPEGSISTLTIQRTEQRDSAMYRCASSFTYNEQFFGPGTRLTVL.

Points on this clone: Read coverage stops 3 residues before the CDR3 terminus; the germline J gene supplies the remainder. This chain joins TRBV19 and TRBJ2-2; tentative D call: TRBD1 (6 bases). The CDR3 spans 14 residues. Germline CDR1 LNHDA, CDR2 SQIVND (reference sequence). CDR3 bases read: TGTGCCAGCCAGACAGGAGCCAATAATTCACCG. Its translation: CASQTGANNSP. The entire CDR3 is CASQTGANNSPLFF.

Incomplete CDR3 DNA: TGTGCCAGCAGCCCCCCCGGGACAGCCAATCAGCCC. This gives the protein CASSPPGTANQP. The full-length CDR3 reads as CASSPPGTANQPQHF. The rearrangement links TRBV7-8 to TRBJ1-5; 7 nucleotides line up with TRBD1. The CDR3 end lies 3 residues beyond the end of the read and is filled in from the germline J gene. The ends lost 5 bases at V and 3 bases at J; junction bases unmatched: 7. The CDR3 contains 15 residues. Germline CDR1 SGHVS, CDR2 FQNEAQ. The whole variable domain, filled in from reference TRBV7-8 and TRBJ1-5, reads GAGVSQSPRYKVAKRGQDVALRCDPISGHVSLFWYQQALGQGPEFLTYFQNEAQLDKSGLPSDRFFAERPEGSVSTLKIQRTQQEDSAVYLCASSPPGTANQPQHFGDGTRLSIL.

Remarks on this clone: The read ends 3 residues before the CDR3 terminus; that terminus is restored from the germline J gene. V gene TRBV7-8 combines with J gene TRBJ2-3, with a tentative D call TRBD1 (6 bases). CDR3 size: 14 residues. V was clipped by 1 base and J by 3 bases, with 8 bases between them. Germline V gene data show CDR1 as SGHVS and CDR2 as FQNEAQ. The sequenced CDR3 bases are TGTGCCAGCAGCTTAGATCAGGGGACAGATACG. It translates to CASSLDQGTDT. The entire CDR3 protein reads CASSLDQGTDTQYF. Complete variable domain (other parts from reference TRBV7-8 and TRBJ2-3): GAGVSQSPRYKVAKRGQDVALRCDPISGHVSLFWYQQALGQGPEFLTYFQNEAQLDKSGLPSDRFFAERPEGSVSTLKIQRTQQEDSAVYLCASSLDQGTDTQYFGPGTRLTVL.

With regard to this clone: The read is 3 residues too short to cover the CDR3 end, so that end is filled in from the germline J gene. The rearrangement uses TRBV19 and TRBJ1-2, with TRBD1 as a possible D gene (5 bases). From germline, CDR1 is LNHDA and CDR2 SQIVND (reference sequence). The CDR3 has 13 amino acids. The covered CDR3 bases are TGTGCCAGTAGTATAAAGGCAGGGCGTAGC. Its translation is CASSIKAGRS. The entire CDR3 reads CASSIKAGRSYTF. Full variable domain (outside the CDR3, taken from reference TRBV19 and TRBJ1-2): DGGITQSPKYLFRKEGQNVTLSCEQNLNHDAMYWYRQDPGQGLRLIYYSQIVNDFQKGDIAEGYSVSREKKESFPLTVTSAQKNPTAFYLCASSIKAGRSYTFGSGTRLTVV.

In the case of this clone: The observed sequence ends 3 residues before the CDR3 terminus, with the missing tail filled in from the germline J gene. This chain links TRBV2 with TRBJ2-3, with D perhaps TRBD1 (5 bases). V was shortened by 7 bases and J by 3 bases, with 14 bases between the two germline ends. This CDR3 has 14 residues. CDR1 is SNHLY and CDR2 is FYNNEI in the germline V gene. CDR3 DNA (partial): TGTGCCAGCACCCAGACGACAGTAACAGATACG. Its protein product is CASTQTTVTDT. The CDR3, in full, reads CASTQTTVTDTQYF.

This CDR3 reads CASSPQGGSEQFF. Partial CDR3 DNA: TGTGCCAGCAGCCCCCAGGGGGGATCTGAG. The rearrangement uses TRBV7-2 and TRBJ2-1, with D possibly matching TRBD1 (7 bases). The read finishes 3 residues shy of the CDR3 end, and the germline J gene is used to complete it. Germline V CDR1 and CDR2: SGHTA, FQGNSA. Trimming left V 5 bases short and J 9 bases short, with 14 bases between. The CDR3 sequence is 13 residues long.

This chain's CDR3 is CASSSSQPTSGVDTEAFF. The CDR3 bases that were read are TGTGCCAGCAGCTCGTCTCAGCCTACCTCCGGGGTGGACACTGAA. The chain joins TRBV7-8 to TRBJ1-1; no clear D gene. The read ends 3 residues before the CDR3 terminus; that terminus is restored from the germline J gene. The length of the CDR3 is 18 residues. V lost 4 bases and J 3 bases, leaving 24 bases between the germline ends. Germline values: CDR1 SGHVS, CDR2 FQNEAQ.

For this clone: The sequenced fragment ends 3 residues before the CDR3 boundary, so the rest is inferred from the germline J gene. This chain uses TRBV30 with TRBJ1-3, with 8 bases matching TRBD1. The CDR3 has 14 amino acids. Trimming took 4 bases from V and 8 from J; bases not matched to a gene: 10. CDR1 and CDR2 from the germline V gene are GTSNPN and SVGIG (reference sequence). The sequenced CDR3 bases are TGTGCCTGGATTGTCGGACAGGGTATCTACACC. Its protein is CAWIVGQGIYT. The entire CDR3 protein reads CAWIVGQGIYTIYF.

As regards this clone: The observed sequence ends 3 residues before the CDR3 terminus, with the missing tail filled in from the germline J gene. The chain joins TRBV30 to TRBJ1-4; 9 bases are a match to TRBD1. The CDR3 is made up of 13 amino acids. Germline CDR1 and CDR2: GTSNPN and SVGIG (reference sequence). The CDR3: CAWGTGKGSPLFF. The sequenced part of the CDR3 DNA is TGTGCCTGGGGGACAGGGAAGGGTTCACCA.